These 18 T cell receptor beta chains share one sample of origin, sequenced in a study of OX40 agonist ivuxolimab in advanced cancers. Produced via immunoSEQ multiplex PCR; TCRdb's table is partial and in-frame only. Of approximately 58,000 clones detected, around 84% appear once; the ten largest clones hold approximately 4.2%. The sample here was CD4+ or CD8+ T cells sorted from blood, taken in a trial of the OX40 agonist ivuxolimab. These receptors were collected from an adult with an advanced solid tumor such as melanoma, head and neck, liver or kidney cancer.

The V call is TRBV27, the J call TRBJ2-5; TRBD2 matches 12 bases. Trimming cost V 10 bases and J 7 bases; bases outside gene matches: 7. The CDR3 contains 13 residues. The germline CDR1 and CDR2 sequences are MNHEY and SMNVEV (reference sequence). The CDR3 is CATGTSGWGTQYF. CDR3 nucleotides: TGTGCCACAGGGACTAGCGGGTGGGGGACCCAGTACTTC.

This chain joins TRBV28 and TRBJ2-5; no firm D call. V lost 1 base to trimming and J lost 11 bases, with 17 bases between them. Per the germline V gene, CDR1 is MDHEN and CDR2 is SYDVKM. The CDR3 is made up of 14 amino acids. The DNA of the CDR3 is TGTGCCAGCAGTTTATTGGATATTCGGAGAGAGCAGTACTTC. Translation: CASSLLDIRREQYF. Looking up the rest from reference TRBV28 and TRBJ2-5 gives the full variable domain: DVKVTQSSRYLVKRTGEKVFLECVQDMDHENMFWYRQDPGLGLRLIYFSYDVKMKEKGDIPEGYSVSREKKERFSLILESASTNQTSMYLCASSLLDIRREQYFGPGTRLLVL.

The J gene is TRBJ2-7, the V gene TRBV7-9; no clear D. Germline CDR1 is SEHNR and CDR2 is FQNEAQ (reference sequence). The CDR3 totals 17 residues. V shed 4 bases and J shed 3 bases, with 22 bases lying between them. CDR3 sequence (DNA): TGTGCCAGCAGCTCCAATTTAGATGCTCATGGTGGCTACGAGCAGTACTTC. It encodes CASSSNLDAHGGYEQYF.

CDR3 nucleotide sequence: TGTGCCAGCAGCGGGCGCCATGGCTACACCTTC. This sequence encodes CASSGRHGYTF. The chain carries TRBV9 and TRBJ1-2, with unresolved D. Germline V gene sequence: CDR1 SGDLS, CDR2 YYNGEE. Trimming took off 3 bases at V and 6 bases at J, with 6 bases between the two ends. This CDR3 comprises 11 residues.

The chain uses TRBV15 and TRBJ1-1; TRBD1 matches at 11 bases. V lost 0 bases, J lost 4 bases, and 4 bases stayed unmatched. Germline CDR1 LNHNV, CDR2 YYDKDF (reference sequence). CDR3 length: 16 amino acids. This CDR3 reads CATSREFGTGGTEAFF. CDR3 coding DNA: TGTGCCACCAGCAGAGAGTTCGGGACAGGGGGCACTGAAGCTTTCTTT.

Only one count was recorded for this clone. The chain couples TRBV5-4 to TRBJ2-3; D might be TRBD2 (5 bases). The CDR3 runs to 13 residues. Trimming pared 10 bases from V and 4 bases from J, leaving 16 bases between. CDR1 is SGHNT and CDR2 is YYREEE in the germline V gene (reference sequence). CDR3 loop: CAGQTAGADTQYF. The CDR3 DNA reads as TGTGCCGGCCAGACGGCCGGGGCAGATACGCAGTATTTT.

The rearrangement joins TRBV6-5 to TRBJ2-7; D remains unclear. V was clipped by 6 bases and J by 4 bases, with 13 bases between them. This CDR3 has 13 residues. The germline CDR1 and CDR2 sequences are MNHEY and SVGAGI. The CDR3 loop reads CASSPLKGYEQYF. CDR3 bases: TGTGCCAGCAGCCCCTTGAAAGGGTACGAGCAGTACTTC.

This clone was detected a few times. The chain employs TRBV30 and TRBJ2-2, with D unclear. Trimming pared 2 bases from V and 5 bases from J, leaving 12 bases between. The CDR3 totals 14 residues. Germline CDR1 reads GTSNPN; CDR2 reads SVGIG (reference sequence). The chain's CDR3 is CAWSRMGLTGELFF. Written as DNA, the CDR3 is TGTGCCTGGAGTAGGATGGGGTTAACCGGGGAGCTGTTTTTT.

This rearrangement joins TRBV23-1 to TRBJ2-7, with unresolved D. TRBV23-1 is annotated as an ORF whose role is uncertain. The CDR3 is 14 residues long. Trimming left V 6 bases short and J 1 base short, with 13 bases between. This CDR3 is CASSFHTRSYEQYF. For the CDR3, the DNA is TGCGCCAGCAGCTTCCACACCCGTTCCTACGAGCAGTACTTC.

The chain has TRBV6-1 and TRBJ2-3; D is unresolved. Trimming stripped 2 bases from V and 0 bases from J, with 6 bases between. The CDR3 sequence is 14 residues long. Per the germline V gene, CDR1 is MNHNS and CDR2 is SASEGT. The CDR3 sequence: CASSEYSSTDTQYF. As DNA, the CDR3 is TGTGCCAGCAGTGAATATTCTAGCACAGATACGCAGTATTTT.

The chain combines TRBV27 with TRBJ2-1; D gene ambiguous. The CDR3 extends over 15 amino acids. Germline CDR1 and CDR2: MNHEY and SMNVEV (reference sequence). Trimming left V 2 bases short and J 7 bases short, with 15 bases between. The CDR3 nucleotides read TGTGCCAGCAGTTTAATGCCTGCTTTGCTGAATGAGCAGTTCTTC. Translation gives CASSLMPALLNEQFF.

In its sample, this clone was seen a few times. The CDR3 DNA reads as TGCGCCAGCAGCCAAGATCCGGGGGCTAGCAATCAGCCCCAGCATTTT. Amino acids: CASSQDPGASNQPQHF. The chain links TRBV4-1 to TRBJ1-5; D might be TRBD1 (6 bases). The CDR3 runs 16 residues. Germline lookup yields CDR1 MGHRA and CDR2 YSYEKL. V gave up 0 bases and J gave up 0 bases, with 9 bases separating them.

This clone appeared a few times. This rearrangement joins TRBV2 to TRBJ1-6; D uncertain. This CDR3 has 13 amino acids. V lost 6 bases and J 6 bases, leaving 9 bases between the germline ends. CDR1 and CDR2 (germline): SNHLY, FYNNEI. CDR3 protein: CASRGSGNSPLHF. The CDR3, as DNA: TGTGCCAGCAGAGGGAGTGGTAATTCACCCCTCCACTTT. The full variable domain, rest sourced from reference TRBV2 and TRBJ1-6, is EPEVTQTPSHQVTQMGQEVILRCVPISNHLYFYWYRQILGQKVEFLVSFYNNEISEKSEIFDDQFSVERPDGSNFTLKIRSTKLEDSAMYFCASRGSGNSPLHFGNGTRLTVT.

V is TRBV6-5 and J is TRBJ2-7, with D possibly TRBD2 on 5 matching bases. The CDR3 length is 15 residues. Germline-derived CDR1 and CDR2 are MNHEY and SVGAGI. Trimming cost V 3 bases and J 3 bases, with 15 bases left between them. The CDR3 sequence is CASSYTPGLGYEQYF. As DNA, the CDR3 is TGTGCCAGCAGTTATACCCCCGGACTTGGCTACGAGCAGTACTTC.

V is TRBV7-8 and J is TRBJ2-7; the D gene is possibly TRBD1 (6 bases). The germline V gene encodes CDR1 SGHVS and CDR2 FQNEAQ. V was trimmed by 1 base and J by 4 bases, leaving 8 bases between them. This CDR3 has 13 residues. This CDR3 reads CASSLDDRYEQYF. For the CDR3, the DNA is TGTGCCAGCAGCTTAGACGACAGGTACGAGCAGTACTTC.

CDR3 nucleotides: TGTGCCAGCAGCTTTTTGAACACTGAAGCTTTCTTT. This translates into CASSFLNTEAFF. The gene calls are TRBV5-5 and TRBJ1-1, with D unclear. V dropped 2 bases and J dropped 0 bases, with 2 bases sitting between them. This CDR3 region has 12 residues. CDR1 SGHKS and CDR2 YYEKEE come from the germline V gene (reference sequence).

This chain uses TRBV28 with TRBJ1-2; no clear D. CDR3 size: 14 residues. Germline V gene sequence: CDR1 MDHEN, CDR2 SYDVKM. V gave up 6 bases and J gave up 3 bases, with 14 bases separating them. DNA of the CDR3: TGTGCCAGCAGGAGACTAGGGTGGGACTATGGCTACACCTTC. This gives the protein CASRRLGWDYGYTF.

The rearrangement joins TRBV10-3 to TRBJ2-3, with a weak D call TRBD1 (5 bases). Germline assignment: CDR1 ENHRY and CDR2 SYGVKD. The CDR3 has 16 amino acids. The V end was cut by 2 bases, the J end by 2 bases, with 14 bases between. The CDR3 region is CAISESQGLNTDTQYF. The CDR3 DNA follows: TGTGCCATCAGTGAGAGCCAGGGCCTAAACACAGATACGCAGTATTTT.